The 21 T cell receptor beta chains below were found in one sample sequenced in a study of technical replicates of blood from a few donors. Measured with immunoSEQ multiplex PCR; TCRdb has only the in-frame clones, and not every one. The data show approximately 99,000 clones, roughly 96% seen once. The sample was T cells isolated from PBMCs. Every receptor here comes from a human donor in good health.

This chain connects TRBV2 to TRBJ2-2, with 8 nucleotides matching TRBD2. Unmatched junction bases numbered 8, after V lost 1 base and J lost 7 bases. The CDR3 runs to 16 residues. The V gene's germline CDR1 is SNHLY and CDR2 FYNNEI. This chain's CDR3 is CASSEGSGGQYGELFF. Written as DNA, the CDR3 is TGTGCCAGCAGTGAAGGGTCGGGGGGGCAATACGGGGAGCTGTTTTTT.

This rearrangement joins TRBV10-3 to TRBJ1-2; the D gene is possibly TRBD1 (5 bases). Germline V lookup: CDR1 ENHRY, CDR2 SYGVKD. The CDR3 runs 14 residues. The V gene lost 11 bases and the J gene lost 5 bases, with 21 bases spanning the gap. The CDR3 reads CAVRGTSVGYGYTF. CDR3 coding DNA: TGTGCCGTTCGCGGGACGTCGGTGGGGTATGGCTACACCTTC.

This clone is a singleton in its sample. The genes are TRBV29-1 and TRBJ2-6; D not certain. CDR3 length equals 13 residues. CDR1 SQVTM and CDR2 ANQGSEA come from the germline V gene. V dropped 4 bases and J dropped 4 bases, with 8 bases sitting between them. The CDR3 region has the DNA TGCAGCGTTGGATGGCAGGGGGCCAACGTCCTGACTTTC. Amino acid sequence: CSVGWQGANVLTF.

The chain carries TRBV5-6 and TRBJ2-3; the D gene is possibly TRBD2 (6 bases). CDR3 length: 16 amino acids. CDR1 and CDR2 from the germline V gene are SGHDT and YYEEEE. The V end lost 0 bases, the J end lost 6 bases, and 17 bases lay between the germline ends. The CDR3 reads CASSLDSGLPMDTQYF. CDR3 DNA sequence: TGTGCCAGCAGCTTGGACTCGGGACTCCCGATGGATACGCAGTATTTT.

The V call is TRBV27, the J call TRBJ1-6, with D uncertain. Trimming stripped 7 bases from V and 2 bases from J, with 6 bases between. Germline CDR1 MNHEY, CDR2 SMNVEV (reference sequence). The CDR3 loop spans 13 amino acids. In DNA, the CDR3 is TGTGCCAGCATGGGCCCCTATAATTCACCCCTCCACTTT. Its protein product is CASMGPYNSPLHF.

The rearrangement links TRBV4-1 to TRBJ2-1; tentatively, D is TRBD2 (6 bases). The germline gives CDR1 MGHRA, CDR2 YSYEKL. The CDR3 sequence is 15 residues long. Trimming shortened V by 6 bases and J by 3 bases, and 15 bases separated the two germline ends. CDR3 sequence (DNA): TGCGCCAGCAGGTCGAATCCTAGCGACTACAATGAGCAGTTCTTC. As protein: CASRSNPSDYNEQFF.

The gene calls are TRBV15 and TRBJ2-5, with 7 bases fitting TRBD1. The CDR3 is 14 amino acids. V shed 3 bases and J 1 base; nucleotides not matched to a gene: 2. The germline V gene encodes CDR1 LNHNV and CDR2 YYDKDF (reference sequence). The DNA for the CDR3 is TGTGCCACCAGCAGGGGACAGCCCCAAGAGACCCAGTACTTC. Its translation: CATSRGQPQETQYF. Based on the CDR3 plus reference TRBV15 and TRBJ2-5, the full variable domain is DAMVIQNPRYQVTQFGKPVTLSCSQTLNHNVMYWYQQKSSQAPKLLFHYYDKDFNNEADTPDNFQSRRPNTSFCFLDIRSPGLGDTAMYLCATSRGQPQETQYFGPGTRLLVL.

The chain recombines TRBV6-5 with TRBJ2-7; no clear D gene. CDR1 and CDR2 from the germline V gene are MNHEY and SVGAGI. Trimming cost V 0 bases and J 3 bases, with 9 bases left between them. This CDR3 comprises 14 residues. The chain's CDR3 is CASSYSPGYYEQYF. In nucleotides, the CDR3 is TGTGCCAGCAGTTACTCGCCAGGTTACTACGAGCAGTACTTC.

The gene calls are TRBV5-1 and TRBJ2-7, with a tentative D call TRBD1 (7 bases). Germline assignment: CDR1 SGHRS and CDR2 YFSETQ. The CDR3 covers 16 residues. The ends were cut back, 0 bases at V and 4 bases at J, with 17 bases in the middle. The CDR3 DNA sequence: TGCGCCAGCAGCTTGGCCTCAGGGGGGACCCATTACGAGCAGTACTTC. It codes for CASSLASGGTHYEQYF.

The genes are TRBV28 and TRBJ2-1; 7 nucleotides match TRBD2. The V gene end was trimmed by 7 bases and the J gene end by 7 bases; junction bases not matched to a gene: 13. The CDR3 has 15 amino acids. Germline V gives CDR1 MDHEN, CDR2 SYDVKM. The CDR3 DNA is TGTGCCAGCACCCTCTCGAGCGGGAATAGGAATGAGCAGTTCTTC. It specifies CASTLSSGNRNEQFF.

This clone was counted a few times. The rearrangement joins TRBV30 to TRBJ1-1; the D is unclear. The CDR3 loop spans 12 amino acids. Trimming stripped 3 bases from V and 4 bases from J, with 9 bases between. Germline CDR1 is GTSNPN and CDR2 is SVGIG (reference sequence). The CDR3 nucleotides read TGTGCCTGGAGCATGGGCAGCACTGAAGCTTTCTTT. Translating gives CAWSMGSTEAFF.

This rearrangement joins TRBV28 to TRBJ2-1; TRBD2 aligns across 7 bases. CDR1 is MDHEN and CDR2 is SYDVKM in the germline V gene. With V trimmed by 5 bases and J by 13 bases, 14 bases remained unmatched. The CDR3 is 14 residues long. The CDR3 sequence: CASSPPEYGGSQFF. The CDR3 nucleotides read TGTGCCAGCAGTCCCCCTGAGTACGGCGGGAGTCAGTTCTTC.

V usage is TRBV11-3 and J usage is TRBJ2-7; TRBD1 matches at 8 bases. Losses at the gene ends were 1 base for V and 9 bases for J; bases not matched to a gene: 8. CDR1 and CDR2 (germline): SGHNT, YENEEA. The CDR3 runs to 14 residues. CDR3 protein: CASSLGGQGRAQYF. CDR3 DNA: TGTGCCAGCAGCTTAGGAGGACAGGGACGTGCGCAGTACTTC.

This chain links TRBV28 with TRBJ2-1, with 9 bases identical to TRBD2. Germline V gene data show CDR1 as MDHEN and CDR2 as SYDVKM. V trimming: 7 bases; J trimming: 8 bases; junction bases outside the gene matches: 15. The CDR3 loop spans 16 amino acids. CDR3 DNA sequence: TGTGCCAGCAATACTCCCGGGACTAGCCTCGTTGATGAGCAGTTCTTC. Translation gives CASNTPGTSLVDEQFF.

This chain joins TRBV6-5 and TRBJ1-4; D remains ambiguous. The CDR3 contains 14 residues. Germline V gives CDR1 MNHEY, CDR2 SVGAGI. Deletions cut 6 bases from V and 7 bases from J, with 15 bases between. CDR3 protein: CASSRGGSTEKLFF. CDR3 DNA sequence: TGTGCCAGCAGCCGGGGAGGATCGACTGAAAAACTGTTTTTT.

The chain joins TRBV18 to TRBJ1-3; D may be TRBD1 (5 bases). Germline CDR1 reads KGHSH; CDR2 reads LQKENI. V dropped 3 bases and J dropped 2 bases, with 11 bases sitting between them. The CDR3 covers 15 residues. The CDR3 loop is CASSPHSGPGNTIYF. The CDR3 DNA is TGTGCCAGCTCACCTCACTCAGGGCCTGGAAACACCATATATTTT.

The rearrangement uses TRBV2 and TRBJ2-7, with TRBD2 as a possible D gene (6 bases). The CDR3 length is 14 residues. V lost 4 bases and J lost 4, with 14 bases in between. Germline V lookup: CDR1 SNHLY, CDR2 FYNNEI. Here the CDR3 DNA reads TGTGCCAGCAGTGTTCAACTAGCCCCTTACGAGCAGTACTTC. Protein product: CASSVQLAPYEQYF.

The rearrangement joins TRBV7-9 to TRBJ2-1; possible D gene TRBD1, 6 bases. This CDR3 has 15 amino acids. Trimming stripped 1 base from V and 5 bases from J, with 12 bases between. Germline loops: CDR1 SEHNR, CDR2 FQNEAQ (reference sequence). DNA of the CDR3: TGTGCCAGCAGCTTAGGGGCAGGGGTTAACAATGAGCAGTTCTTC. Residues: CASSLGAGVNNEQFF.

CDR3 amino acids: CASSYERGQPQHF. CDR3 coding DNA: TGCGCCAGCAGTTACGAAAGGGGTCAGCCCCAGCATTTT. J is TRBJ1-5 and V is TRBV10-1, with D perhaps TRBD1 (5 bases). The germline V gene encodes CDR1 WNHNN and CDR2 SYGVQD (reference sequence). The CDR3 extends over 13 amino acids. Trimming took off 5 bases at V and 6 bases at J, with 11 bases between the two ends.

The chain has TRBV5-1 and TRBJ2-1, with 7 bases lining up with TRBD2. Germline assignment: CDR1 SGHRS and CDR2 YFSETQ. The CDR3 is 17 amino acids. V dropped 1 base and J dropped 2; count of bases not matched to a gene: 9. The CDR3 protein is CASSLLPAGQTYNEQFF. The CDR3 bases are TGCGCCAGCAGCTTGTTGCCAGCGGGGCAAACCTACAATGAGCAGTTCTTC.

This clone has a single count. The J gene is TRBJ2-3, the V gene TRBV7-2, with D perhaps matching TRBD2 (5 bases). This CDR3 is 13 amino acids long. V was shortened by 5 bases and J by 7 bases, with 13 bases between the two germline ends. Germline V gene data show CDR1 as SGHTA and CDR2 as FQGNSA. The CDR3 here is CASSPGREYTQYF. In nucleotides, the CDR3 is TGTGCCAGCAGCCCCGGTAGGGAGTATACGCAGTATTTT.